This TCR beta chain was sequenced for a study of T cells in Graves' hyperthyroidism and ophthalmopathy. Uncontrolled infections, other autoimmune diseases, pregnancy or lactation led to exclusion of patients. There are 12 residues in the CDR3. Looked up from germline, CDR1 is DFQATT and CDR2 is SNEGSKA (reference sequence). Researchers took RNA transcripts and amplified the TCR beta CDR3 regions from them. Carried out on the TCR CDR3, a first-round RT-PCR used the HTBI primer set. TCRdb called the multiplex PCR reads again in MiXCR, with one record for every CDR3 protein. The repertoire includes 300,000 to 400,000 distinct CDR3 sequences, about 14% of them detected once, and around 20% sits in the top ten. This clonotype came up many times. A junction boundary mismatches the germline segment, possibly from a read error.

V is TRBV20-1 and J is TRBJ1-1; no clear D. The sequencing sample was made of blood. This TCR was sampled from a woman in her 30s with Graves' ophthalmopathy. The CDR3 protein is CRATGGNTEAFF. CDR3 nucleotides: TGCAGGGCTACTGGAGGGAACACTGAAGCTTTCTTT.